Presented here are 14 T cell receptor beta chains from one specimen sequenced in a study of glioma-infiltrating T cells. The iRepertoire nested amplicon-rescue multiplex PCR amplified TCR alpha and beta CDR3s from RNA. TCRdb processed the multiplex PCR reads anew with MiXCR; each CDR3 protein has one entry. Altogether tens of thousands of distinct CDR3 sequences are present, around 42% being singletons, with the ten largest covering less than 45%. The specimen was glioma tissue, nonneoplastic brain tissue, or PBMCs (not recorded which). These receptors were taken from a human donor with low-grade glioma or glioblastoma, undergoing nonglioma brain surgery, or in good health (not recorded which).

This clonotype was recorded a few times. The CDR3 DNA is TGTGCCAGCAGCTTGGGGCGGACAGGAAGCAATCAGCCCCAGCATTTT. This sequence encodes CASSLGRTGSNQPQHF. The V call is TRBV5-6, the J call TRBJ1-5; 7 bases map to TRBD1. Germline V lookup: CDR1 SGHDT, CDR2 YYEEEE. The CDR3 contains 16 residues. The trim removed 0 bases at V and 1 base at J, leaving 4 bases unmatched.

This clonotype was seen ten or more times. A read error may account for a junction end that differs from germline. The chain carries TRBV18 and TRBJ2-7; TRBD1 might be the D (6 bases). This CDR3 has 14 amino acids. The germline CDR1 and CDR2 sequences are KGHSH and LQKENI. The CDR3 sequence is CASSPQGSFAEQYF. CDR3 DNA: TGTGCCAGCTCCCCACAGGGTTCCTTCGCCGAGCAGTACTTC.

This clonotype was seen many times. The rearrangement links TRBV6-6 to TRBJ1-2; D gene unclear. V lost 0 bases, J lost 2 bases, and 7 bases lay in between. Germline assignment: CDR1 MNHNY and CDR2 SVGAGI (reference sequence). The CDR3 runs 14 residues. CDR3 sequence: CASSYSGRNYGYTF. The CDR3 region has the DNA TGTGCCAGCAGTTACTCCGGACGGAACTATGGCTACACCTTC.

This clonotype was recorded at least ten times. This chain connects TRBV28 to TRBJ2-7; TRBD2 aligns across 8 bases. J was trimmed by 2 bases and V by 8 bases; bases with no gene match: 14. The CDR3 runs 16 residues. Per the germline V gene, CDR1 is MDHEN and CDR2 is SYDVKM. CDR3 in amino acids: CASSEPGGRGTYEQYF. CDR3 DNA: TGTGCCAGCTCCGAACCGGGGGGGAGAGGGACCTACGAGCAGTACTTC.

This rearrangement joins TRBV29-1 to TRBJ2-2, with D possibly matching TRBD2 (6 bases). V was pared by 6 bases and J by 2 bases, with 13 bases between. Germline CDR1 reads SQVTM; CDR2 reads ANQGSEA. This CDR3 spans 14 amino acids. This CDR3 reads CSVRRELNTGELFF. CDR3 DNA: TGCAGCGTCCGCCGGGAGTTAAACACCGGGGAGCTGTTTTTT.

The genes are TRBV5-4 and TRBJ2-3, with 8 bases matching TRBD2. The V gene end was trimmed by 3 bases and the J gene end by 3 bases; junction bases not matched to a gene: 12. The CDR3 sequence is 17 residues long. Per the germline V gene, CDR1 is SGHNT and CDR2 is YYREEE (reference sequence). CDR3 amino acids: CASSSGTRSTKTDTQYF. Here the CDR3 DNA reads TGTGCCAGCAGCTCCGGGACTAGATCAACGAAAACAGATACGCAGTATTTT.

In this sample, this clonotype turned up many times. This chain connects TRBV6-1 to TRBJ1-5, with 7 nucleotides matching TRBD1. CDR1 and CDR2 (germline): MNHNS, SASEGT. The CDR3 has 15 amino acids. The ends lost 1 base at V and 6 bases at J; junction bases unmatched: 6. The CDR3 DNA follows: TGTGCCAGCAGTGAAGTTGGACAGGTTGGTCAGCCCCAGCATTTT. It encodes CASSEVGQVGQPQHF.

Regarding this clonotype: One end of the junction varies from germline; a read error may be responsible. The V and J genes are TRBV5-5 and TRBJ2-7; D is ambiguous. Germline V gives CDR1 SGHKS, CDR2 YYEKEE (reference sequence). CDR3 length: 13 residues. The CDR3 is CANSLERTYEQYF. CDR3 DNA sequence: TGTGCCAACAGCTTGGAACGGACCTACGAGCAGTACTTC. The full variable domain, rest sourced from reference TRBV5-5 and TRBJ2-7, is DAGVTQSPTHLIKTRGQQVTLRCSPISGHKSVSWYQQVLGQGPQFIFQYYEKEERGRGNFPDRFSARQFPNYSSELNVNALLLGDSALYLCANSLERTYEQYFGPGTRLTVT.

This clonotype has ten or more counts. The chain links TRBV12-5 to TRBJ2-5; 9 bases are a match to TRBD2. The length of the CDR3 is 17 residues. With 1 base clipped from V and 2 bases from J, the junction kept 8 bases outside the gene matches. Germline V gene data show CDR1 as LGHNT and CDR2 as FRNRAP. The CDR3 coding sequence is TGTGCTAGTGGTTTGGACCGGGGACTAGCCCTGCAAGAGACCCAGTACTTC. It codes for CASGLDRGLALQETQYF.

This CDR3 is CSARLAGGPDTQYF. The DNA for the CDR3 is TGCAGTGCCCGATTGGCGGGGGGCCCCGATACGCAGTATTTT. The rearrangement links TRBV20-1 to TRBJ2-3; 8 bases line up with TRBD2. The J segment lost 6 bases and the V segment lost 6 bases, leaving 11 bases of the junction unmatched. Germline values: CDR1 DFQATT, CDR2 SNEGSKA (reference sequence). The CDR3 covers 14 residues.

This clonotype was observed a few times. The J gene is TRBJ2-7, the V gene TRBV7-9, with D uncertain. Trimming took 2 bases from V and 6 from J, leaving 5 bases between them. This CDR3 comprises 11 residues. The germline V gene encodes CDR1 SEHNR and CDR2 FQNEAQ (reference sequence). The CDR3 DNA follows: TGTGCCAGCAGCTTATTCCGCGAGCAGTACTTC. Protein product: CASSLFREQYF.

V and J are TRBV6-1 and TRBJ2-2; D is possibly TRBD1 (5 bases). Trimming removed 8 bases from V and 9 bases from J, with 16 bases in between. The germline V gene encodes CDR1 MNHNS and CDR2 SASEGT. The CDR3 covers 13 residues. The DNA for the CDR3 is TGTGCCAGCGCACCAGGGCTGCCCTGGGAGCTGTTTTTT. This sequence encodes CASAPGLPWELFF.

About this clonotype: This could be a read error, since a much larger clone is one nucleotide away. V gene TRBV12-3 or TRBV12-4 combines with J gene TRBJ2-7; D perhaps matches TRBD2 (5 bases). The J call may be in error: the DNA end matches TRBJ2-1 better. The CDR3 length is 14 residues. CDR3 loop: CASSSGSYYNEQFF. The CDR3 DNA follows: TGTGCCAGCAGTTCTGGGAGCTACTACAATGAGCAGTTCTTC.

This clonotype was counted many times. This rearrangement joins TRBV19 to TRBJ2-1; 9 nucleotides agree with TRBD2. The germline gives CDR1 LNHDA, CDR2 SQIVND (reference sequence). V was pared by 6 bases and J by 3 bases, with 3 bases of the junction left unmatched. The CDR3 contains 14 residues. The CDR3 DNA is TGTGCCAGTAGAGCGGGAGGCCTCTACAATGAGCAGTTCTTC. This sequence encodes CASRAGGLYNEQFF.